One sample yielded the 27 T cell receptor beta chains listed below, sequenced in a study of T cell responses to AZD1222 COVID-19 vaccine. Assay: immunoSEQ multiplex PCR; the TCRdb copy retains only in-frame clones and omits some. This sample has under 60,000 clones, with about 86% found just once. The sequenced sample was peripheral blood, obtained on day 0 of AZD1222 vaccination. The receptor set was obtained from an adult in good health.

This chain joins TRBV7-2 and TRBJ1-2; the D is unclear. V shed 1 base and J shed 2 bases, with 8 bases lying between them. The CDR3 covers 14 residues. In germline, CDR1 is SGHTA, CDR2 FQGNSA. The CDR3 reads CASSLDPGNYGYTF. The CDR3 coding sequence is TGTGCCAGCAGCTTAGATCCGGGAAACTATGGCTACACCTTC.

This clone appeared a few times. The chain combines TRBV5-4 with TRBJ2-7; TRBD2 might be the D (5 bases). CDR3 length: 15 residues. Germline values: CDR1 SGHNT, CDR2 YYREEE (reference sequence). With 5 bases removed from V and 3 bases from J, the gap between germline ends came to 18 bases. The CDR3 region has the DNA TGTGCCAGCAGACCCCGCCCCGGAGGTTACTACGAGCAGTACTTC. It encodes CASRPRPGGYYEQYF.

The chain combines TRBV2 with TRBJ2-3; TRBD1 matches at 10 bases. The CDR3 is 17 amino acids. Germline values: CDR1 SNHLY, CDR2 FYNNEI. J gave up 1 base and V 8 bases, and 12 bases lay outside the gene matches. This chain's CDR3 is CASQGQGSSGRTDTQYF. CDR3 sequence (DNA): TGTGCCAGCCAGGGACAGGGGAGCTCGGGGCGCACAGATACGCAGTATTTT.

The V call is TRBV19, the J call TRBJ2-3; the match to TRBD1 covers 8 bases. This CDR3 region has 14 residues. Germline V gene sequence: CDR1 LNHDA, CDR2 SQIVND (reference sequence). The trim removed 7 bases at V and 5 bases at J, leaving 8 bases unmatched. The CDR3 protein is CASTGQGAGDTQYF. As DNA, the CDR3 is TGTGCCAGTACGGGGCAGGGGGCGGGAGATACGCAGTATTTT.

As DNA, the CDR3 is TGCGCCAGCAGTGATCGGCGGCGTGGGTATGGCTACACCTTC. This sequence encodes CASSDRRRGYGYTF. V usage is TRBV10-2 and J usage is TRBJ1-2, with D hard to call. In germline, CDR1 is WSHSY, CDR2 SAAADI. The CDR3 loop spans 14 amino acids. The V end was cut by 3 bases, the J end by 5 bases, with 13 bases between.

The chain's CDR3 is CASSFLVSLGSNEQFF. DNA for the CDR3: TGTGCCAGCAGTTTTTTGGTGTCCTTAGGGTCTAATGAGCAGTTCTTC. The rearrangement links TRBV27 to TRBJ2-1; no clear D. Trimming cost V 3 bases and J 7 bases, with 19 bases left between them. Germline V gene data show CDR1 as MNHEY and CDR2 as SMNVEV (reference sequence). The CDR3 consists of 16 residues.

This chain joins TRBV19 and TRBJ1-1; D ambiguous. V lost 5 bases and J 2 bases, leaving 15 bases between the germline ends. The CDR3 has 15 residues. CDR1 is LNHDA, CDR2 SQIVND, per germline (reference sequence). CDR3 amino acids: CASSARESRNTEAFF. The CDR3 DNA is TGTGCCAGTAGTGCGCGGGAGAGCAGAAACACTGAAGCTTTCTTT.

This clone was seen more than once but under ten times. The chain uses TRBV4-1 and TRBJ2-1, with 11 bases matching TRBD2. J gave up 2 bases and V 0 bases, and 0 bases lay outside the gene matches. The germline V gene has CDR1 MGHRA and CDR2 YSYEKL. The CDR3 contains 16 residues. CDR3 bases: TGCGCCAGCAGCCAAGAGGGACTAGCGGCCTACAATGAGCAGTTCTTC. Its protein product is CASSQEGLAAYNEQFF.

The chain uses TRBV3-1 (or the pseudogene TRBV3-2) and TRBJ2-2; no reliable D call. Trimming stripped 4 bases from V and 3 bases from J, with 9 bases between. This CDR3 has 14 amino acids. CDR1 is LGHDT and CDR2 is YNNKEL in the germline V gene (reference sequence). DNA for the CDR3: TGTGCCAGCAGCCGGCATCGCTACACCGGGGAGCTGTTTTTT. Its translation: CASSRHRYTGELFF.

The chain carries TRBV5-1 and TRBJ1-2, with no clear D. Germline CDR1 is SGHRS and CDR2 is YFSETQ. The CDR3 contains 14 residues. Trimming took off 0 bases at V and 4 bases at J, with 10 bases between the two ends. CDR3 protein: CASSLGSGTYGYTF. The CDR3 region has the DNA TGCGCCAGCAGCTTGGGGTCGGGTACCTATGGCTACACCTTC.

The CDR3 region has the DNA TGTGCCAGTAGGGAGGACAAAGCCGGGGAGCTGTTTTTT. Translation: CASREDKAGELFF. The chain uses TRBV19 and TRBJ2-2; D tentatively reads TRBD1 or TRBD2 (5 bases each). The CDR3 loop spans 13 amino acids. The germline V gene encodes CDR1 LNHDA and CDR2 SQIVND (reference sequence). V was clipped by 6 bases and J by 6 bases, with 11 bases between them.

The V call is TRBV6-1, the J call TRBJ1-3, with D possibly TRBD1 on 6 matching bases. V lost 2 bases, J lost 2 bases, and 7 bases lay in between. The CDR3 extends over 14 amino acids. Germline V gives CDR1 MNHNS, CDR2 SASEGT. In DNA form, the CDR3 reads TGTGCCAGCAGTGAAAGGACAGCTGGAAACACCATATATTTT. Its translation: CASSERTAGNTIYF.

This chain uses TRBV5-8 with TRBJ1-1; 9 nucleotides line up with TRBD1. CDR1 SGHTS and CDR2 YDEGEE come from the germline V gene. The CDR3 has 14 amino acids. Trimming cost V 9 bases and J 3 bases; bases outside gene matches: 9. This chain's CDR3 is CATDDRGIHTEAFF. CDR3 DNA sequence: TGTGCCACCGACGACAGGGGGATTCACACTGAAGCTTTCTTT. The whole variable domain, remainder taken from reference TRBV5-8 and TRBJ1-1, is EAGVTQSPTHLIKTRGQQATLRCSPISGHTSVYWYQQALGLGLQFLLWYDEGEERNRGNFPPRFSGRQFPNYSSELNVNALELEDSALYLCATDDRGIHTEAFFGQGTRLTVV.

This clone was detected once. V is TRBV7-2 and J is TRBJ2-7, with D possibly TRBD1 on 6 matching bases. The CDR3 sequence is 18 residues long. Trimming pared 7 bases from V and 2 bases from J, leaving 27 bases between. The germline CDR1 and CDR2 sequences are SGHTA and FQGNSA. The CDR3 DNA sequence: TGTGCCAGCACCCAAGGAGGTCAGTGGGGGCCAGGGGCCTACGAGCAGTACTTC. It encodes CASTQGGQWGPGAYEQYF.

This clone showed up just once. This chain uses TRBV6-4 with TRBJ2-2; D is possibly TRBD1 (7 bases). The V gene's germline CDR1 is MRHNA and CDR2 SNTAGT. The CDR3 sequence is 16 residues long. Trimming stripped 5 bases from V and 0 bases from J, with 13 bases between. This CDR3 reads CASSRGGTANTGELFF. Written as DNA, the CDR3 is TGTGCCAGCAGTCGTGGGGGGACAGCGAACACCGGGGAGCTGTTTTTT.

The gene calls are TRBV9 and TRBJ2-3; possible D gene TRBD2, 5 bases. The V gene lost 3 bases and the J gene lost 6 bases, with 20 bases spanning the gap. Germline values: CDR1 SGDLS, CDR2 YYNGEE. There are 16 residues in the CDR3. CDR3 protein: CASSATETGEWDTQYF. CDR3 bases: TGTGCCAGCAGCGCAACCGAGACTGGGGAGTGGGATACGCAGTATTTT.

The chain has TRBV7-2 and TRBJ1-5, with D maybe TRBD1 (5 bases). The CDR3 length is 15 residues. The germline CDR1 and CDR2 sequences are SGHTA and FQGNSA. With 1 base removed from V and 6 bases from J, the gap between germline ends came to 13 bases. CDR3 sequence reads: CASSLEKGRGQPQHF. The CDR3 nucleotides read TGTGCCAGCAGCTTAGAAAAGGGGCGCGGTCAGCCCCAGCATTTT. The full variable domain, in which reference TRBV7-2 and TRBJ1-5 provide the parts outside the CDR3, is GAGVSQSPSNKVTEKGKDVELRCDPISGHTALYWYRQSLGQGLEFLIYFQGNSAPDKSGLPSDRFSAERTGGSVSTLTIQRTQQEDSAVYLCASSLEKGRGQPQHFGDGTRLSIL.

The J gene is TRBJ1-2, the V gene TRBV10-3; the match to TRBD1 covers 7 bases. V gave up 9 bases and J gave up 4 bases; unmatched junction bases: 5. Germline V lookup: CDR1 ENHRY, CDR2 SYGVKD. This CDR3 is built from 12 residues. Here the CDR3 DNA reads TGTGCCATTGGACAGGCAACCTATGGCTACACCTTC. Its protein is CAIGQATYGYTF.

This chain joins TRBV6-5 and TRBJ1-4; D unresolved. Germline values: CDR1 MNHEY, CDR2 SVGAGI. The CDR3 is made up of 14 amino acids. V gave up 0 bases and J gave up 6 bases, with 8 bases separating them. The CDR3 DNA is TGTGCCAGCAGTTACTCAAGGCGGGATGAAAAACTGTTTTTT. It specifies CASSYSRRDEKLFF.

The chain has TRBV18 and TRBJ1-4; the D gene is possibly TRBD1 (5 bases). The CDR3 spans 20 residues. Trimming removed 1 base at V and 0 bases at J, with 21 bases between. Germline V gives CDR1 KGHSH, CDR2 LQKENI. The CDR3 nucleotides read TGTGCCAGCTCACCACAATTAGCACTGGGTGGACACACAACTAATGAAAAACTGTTTTTT. Translated: CASSPQLALGGHTTNEKLFF.

V and J are TRBV10-2 and TRBJ2-1, with a possible D match to TRBD1 (5 bases). Per the germline V gene, CDR1 is WSHSY and CDR2 is SAAADI. This CDR3 is 14 amino acids long. V lost 4 bases to trimming and J lost 7 bases, with 14 bases between them. CDR3 nucleotide sequence: TGCGCCAGCAGTGTTCGGTTGGGGCAGAATGAGCAGTTCTTC. Amino acid sequence: CASSVRLGQNEQFF.

The rearrangement joins TRBV15 to TRBJ2-7; a possible D gene is TRBD1 (6 bases). The CDR3 is made up of 15 amino acids. CDR1 LNHNV and CDR2 YYDKDF come from the germline V gene (reference sequence). V lost 3 bases to trimming and J lost 2 bases, with 14 bases between them. CDR3 coding DNA: TGTGCCACCAGCAGGATCGCCGGGACACCCTACGAGCAGTACTTC. Encoded protein: CATSRIAGTPYEQYF.

The rearrangement joins TRBV5-6 to TRBJ1-6, with no clear D. CDR3 length: 15 amino acids. Germline V lookup: CDR1 SGHDT, CDR2 YYEEEE. V was cut by 1 base and J by 6 bases, with 11 bases left in between. CDR3 protein: CASSLRSAGNSPLHF. The CDR3 region has the DNA TGTGCCAGCAGCTTGCGGTCCGCTGGTAATTCACCCCTCCACTTT.

This clone has only a few counts. V gene TRBV4-1 combines with J gene TRBJ2-1; 7 bases line up with TRBD1. CDR1 and CDR2 (germline): MGHRA, YSYEKL. With 1 base clipped from V and 8 bases from J, the junction kept 5 bases outside the gene matches. The CDR3 is 14 residues long. The CDR3 loop is CASSQATGKDEQFF. CDR3 DNA sequence: TGCGCCAGCAGCCAAGCGACAGGGAAAGATGAGCAGTTCTTC.

The chain joins TRBV14 to TRBJ2-1; 9 nucleotides align to TRBD1. The CDR3 sequence is 16 residues long. V gave up 3 bases and J gave up 4 bases; unmatched junction bases: 7. Germline CDR1 reads SGHDN; CDR2 reads FVKESK. CDR3 protein: CASSQGSGQGYNEQFF. CDR3 nucleotide sequence: TGTGCCAGCAGCCAGGGGTCGGGACAGGGATACAATGAGCAGTTCTTC.

Only one count was recorded for this clone. The chain uses TRBV3-1 (or the pseudogene TRBV3-2) and TRBJ1-3, with a possible D match to TRBD1 (5 bases). The germline V gene has CDR1 LGHDT and CDR2 YNNKEL (reference sequence). With 4 bases removed from V and 4 bases from J, the gap between germline ends came to 14 bases. The CDR3 consists of 15 residues. This chain's CDR3 is CASSPRLGVGNTIYF. The CDR3 bases are TGTGCCAGCAGCCCACGACTGGGGGTCGGAAACACCATATATTTT.

The rearrangement links TRBV30 to TRBJ1-4; unclear D gene. CDR1 and CDR2 (germline): GTSNPN, SVGIG (reference sequence). The CDR3 contains 11 residues. Between the trimmed V and J ends, which lost 2 bases and 10 bases, there was a span of 8 bases. For the CDR3, the DNA is TGTGCCTGGAGTCCCCTTGGAAAACTGTTTTTT. It encodes CAWSPLGKLFF.